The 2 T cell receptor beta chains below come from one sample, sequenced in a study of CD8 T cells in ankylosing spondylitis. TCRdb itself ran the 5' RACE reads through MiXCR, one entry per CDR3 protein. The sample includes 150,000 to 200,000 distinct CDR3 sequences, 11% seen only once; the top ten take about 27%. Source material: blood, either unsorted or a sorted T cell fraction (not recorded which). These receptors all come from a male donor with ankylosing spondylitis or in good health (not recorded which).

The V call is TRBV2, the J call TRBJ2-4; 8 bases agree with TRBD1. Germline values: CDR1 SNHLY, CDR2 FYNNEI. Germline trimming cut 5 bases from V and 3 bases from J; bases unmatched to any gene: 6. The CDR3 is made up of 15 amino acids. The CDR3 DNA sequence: TGTGCCAGCAGTACGTCAGGGGGCCTCAAAAACATTCAGTACTTC. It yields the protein CASSTSGGLKNIQYF.

The CDR3 loop reads CASSLLSGRLQETQYF. DNA for the CDR3: TGTGCCAGCAGCCTGCTCAGCGGGAGGCTCCAAGAGACCCAGTACTTC. V is TRBV11-2 and J is TRBJ2-5; 9 positions match TRBD2. Per germline, CDR1 SGHAT and CDR2 FQNNGV. V shed 5 bases, J shed 1 base, and the junction held 8 bases outside the gene matches. This CDR3 spans 16 amino acids.